This T cell receptor beta chain is drawn from a study of T-cell reconstitution after alpha-beta-depleted transplantation in children. It was with unique molecular identifiers that the TCRbeta library was prepared. MiXCR, run by TCRdb on the PCR reads, gives a single entry per CDR3 protein. Among about 980,000 distinct CDR3 sequences listed, 25% to 35% were seen once. This clonotype was seen a handful of times. Trimming took 3 bases from V and 4 from J, leaving 8 bases between them. This CDR3 is built from 13 residues. The chain links TRBV12-3 or TRBV12-4 to TRBJ2-3; D is uncertain. This TCR came from a boy younger than two who had a stem cell transplant for SCID, so the T cells may come from the graft donor. Here the sequenced sample was PBMCs, mostly from graft donor cells, taken 360 days after TCRalphabeta/CD19-depleted stem cell transplant. CDR3 residues: CASSLPVADTQYF. The CDR3, as DNA: TGTGCCAGCAGTTTGCCCGTGGCAGATACGCAGTATTTT.